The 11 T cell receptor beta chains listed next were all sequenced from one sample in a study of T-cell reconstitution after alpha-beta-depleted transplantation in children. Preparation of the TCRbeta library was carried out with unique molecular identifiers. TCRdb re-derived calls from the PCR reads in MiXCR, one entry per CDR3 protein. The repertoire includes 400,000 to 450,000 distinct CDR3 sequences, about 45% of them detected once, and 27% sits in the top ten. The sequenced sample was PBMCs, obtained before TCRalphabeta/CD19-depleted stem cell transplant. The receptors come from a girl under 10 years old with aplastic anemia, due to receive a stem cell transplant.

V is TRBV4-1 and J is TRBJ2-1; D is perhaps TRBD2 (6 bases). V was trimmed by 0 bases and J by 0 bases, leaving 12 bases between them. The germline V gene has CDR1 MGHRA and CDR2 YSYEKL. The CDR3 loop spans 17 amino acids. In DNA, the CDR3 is TGCGCCAGCAGCCAAGAGGAGTCGCGGGACTCCTACAATGAGCAGTTCTTC. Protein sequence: CASSQEESRDSYNEQFF.

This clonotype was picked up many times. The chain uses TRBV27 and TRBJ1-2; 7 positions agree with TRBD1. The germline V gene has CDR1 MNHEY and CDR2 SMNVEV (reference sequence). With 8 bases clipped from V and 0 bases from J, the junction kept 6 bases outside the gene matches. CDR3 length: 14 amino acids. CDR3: CASGNRGPNYGYTF. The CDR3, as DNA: TGTGCCAGCGGTAACAGGGGCCCTAACTATGGCTACACCTTC.

The CDR3, as DNA: TGTGCCAGCTCACCGCAGGGCCAAGAAGCTTTCTTT. It encodes CASSPQGQEAFF. The chain is built from TRBV18 and TRBJ1-1; possibly TRBD1 for D (5 bases). The V end was cut by 3 bases, the J end by 8 bases, with 10 bases between. The CDR3 spans 12 residues. Germline loops: CDR1 KGHSH, CDR2 LQKENI.

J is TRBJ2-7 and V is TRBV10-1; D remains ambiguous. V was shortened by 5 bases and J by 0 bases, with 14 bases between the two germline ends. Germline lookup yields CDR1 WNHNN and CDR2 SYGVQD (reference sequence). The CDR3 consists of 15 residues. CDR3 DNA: TGCGCCAGCAGTCCCTCAGAAAGAGACTCCTACGAGCAGTACTTC. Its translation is CASSPSERDSYEQYF.

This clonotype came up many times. CDR3 loop: CAISEQRTSYEQYF. The CDR3 nucleotides are TGTGCCATCAGTGAGCAAAGGACCTCCTACGAGCAGTACTTC. The V gene is TRBV10-3, the J gene TRBJ2-7; D is undetermined. This CDR3 is 14 amino acids long. Germline V gene data show CDR1 as ENHRY and CDR2 as SYGVKD. The V end was cut by 2 bases, the J end by 0 bases, with 8 bases between.

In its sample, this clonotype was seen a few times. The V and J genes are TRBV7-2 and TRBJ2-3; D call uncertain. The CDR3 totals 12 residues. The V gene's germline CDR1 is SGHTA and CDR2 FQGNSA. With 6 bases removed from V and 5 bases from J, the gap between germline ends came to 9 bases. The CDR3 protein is CASSGWEDTQYF. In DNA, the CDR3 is TGTGCCAGCAGTGGGTGGGAAGATACGCAGTATTTT.

The DNA for the CDR3 is TGTGCCAGCAGCTCCGAGGACAGGTGGGGCGGCTACACCTTC. This translates into CASSSEDRWGGYTF. The chain uses TRBV6-1 and TRBJ1-2; 7 bases match TRBD1. Per germline, CDR1 MNHNS and CDR2 SASEGT. The CDR3 runs to 14 residues. The J segment lost 8 bases and the V segment lost 6 bases, leaving 12 bases of the junction unmatched.

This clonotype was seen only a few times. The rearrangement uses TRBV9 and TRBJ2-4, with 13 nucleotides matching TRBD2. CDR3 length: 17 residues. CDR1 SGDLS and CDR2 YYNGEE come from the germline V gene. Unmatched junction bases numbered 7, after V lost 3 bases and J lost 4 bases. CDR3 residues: CASSASGTSGIKNIQYF. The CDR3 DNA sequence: TGTGCCAGCAGCGCTTCCGGGACTAGCGGGATTAAAAACATTCAGTACTTC.

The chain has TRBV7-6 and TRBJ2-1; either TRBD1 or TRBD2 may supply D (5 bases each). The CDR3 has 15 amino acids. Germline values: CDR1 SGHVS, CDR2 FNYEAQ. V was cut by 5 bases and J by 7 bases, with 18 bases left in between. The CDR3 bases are TGTGCCAGCAGCCCCCGGGACCAGCCCCTAAATGAGCAGTTCTTC. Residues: CASSPRDQPLNEQFF.

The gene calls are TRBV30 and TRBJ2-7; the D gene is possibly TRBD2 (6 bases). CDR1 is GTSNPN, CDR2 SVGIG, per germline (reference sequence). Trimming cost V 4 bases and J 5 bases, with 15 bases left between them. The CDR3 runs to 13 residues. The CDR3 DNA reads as TGTGCCTGGAATTCCCGCGGGGTAGACGAGCAGTACTTC. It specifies CAWNSRGVDEQYF.

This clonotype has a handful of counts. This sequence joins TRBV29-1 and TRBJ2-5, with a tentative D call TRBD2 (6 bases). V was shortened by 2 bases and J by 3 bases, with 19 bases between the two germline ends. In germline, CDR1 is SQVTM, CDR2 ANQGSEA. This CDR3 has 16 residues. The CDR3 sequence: CSVEPPPDGGEETQYF. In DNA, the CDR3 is TGCAGCGTTGAACCCCCCCCCGATGGAGGGGAAGAGACCCAGTACTTC. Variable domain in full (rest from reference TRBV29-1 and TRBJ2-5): SAVISQKPSRDICQRGTSLTIQCQVDSQVTMMFWYRQQPGQSLTLIATANQGSEATYESGFVIDKFPISRPNLTFSTLTVSNMSPEDSSIYLCSVEPPPDGGEETQYFGPGTRLLVL.